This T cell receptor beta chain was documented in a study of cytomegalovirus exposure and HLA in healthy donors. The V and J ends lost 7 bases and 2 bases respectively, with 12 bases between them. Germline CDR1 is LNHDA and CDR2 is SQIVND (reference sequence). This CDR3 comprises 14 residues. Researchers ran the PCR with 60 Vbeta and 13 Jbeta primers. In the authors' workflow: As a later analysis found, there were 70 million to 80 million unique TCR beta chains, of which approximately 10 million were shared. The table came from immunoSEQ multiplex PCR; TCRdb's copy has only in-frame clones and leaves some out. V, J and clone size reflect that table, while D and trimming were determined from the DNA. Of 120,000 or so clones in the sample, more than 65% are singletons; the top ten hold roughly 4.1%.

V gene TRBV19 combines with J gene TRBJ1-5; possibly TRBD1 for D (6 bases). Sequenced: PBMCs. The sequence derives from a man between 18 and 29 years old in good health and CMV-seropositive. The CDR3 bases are TGTGCCAGTACCCCAGGGGCGGGCAATCAGCCCCAGCATTTT. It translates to CASTPGAGNQPQHF.